The rows below give T cell receptor beta chains drawn from one sample of a study of T cells after yellow fever vaccination. TCRdb redid the calling of the 5' RACE reads with MiXCR, one entry per CDR3 protein. Among roughly 56,000 distinct CDR3 sequences, around 6.2% were seen once, and the ten largest hold roughly 28%. The starting material was PBMCs, either bulk or a sorted T-cell subset (CD4+, CD8+, memory, or dextramer-sorted; not recorded which), obtained on the day of the yellow fever booster vaccination. Receptors were obtained from a man aged 18 to 30 who received the YFV17D yellow fever vaccine. CDR3s include the opening cysteine and the closing phenylalanine or tryptophan. The D gene is left open where the match is weak. The size field is filled for only some rows; it gives once, few, many or a size class.

CASSNRPGTRTLNEQFF | TGTGCCAGCAGCAATCGTCCCGGGACTAGAACTCTCAATGAGCAGTTCTTC | TRBJ2-1 | - | few | TRBV21-1
CASSQYPGELFF | TGCGCCAGCAGCCAATATCCCGGGGAGCTGTTTTTT | TRBJ2-2 | - | - | TRBV4-1
CASSSRGLWGTQYF | TGTGCCAGCAGCTCTCGAGGTCTGTGGGGGACCCAGTACTTC | TRBJ2-5 | - | many | TRBV11-2
CASSPGTGFTGELFF | TGTGCCAGCAGCCCCGGGACAGGGTTCACCGGGGAGCTGTTTTTT | TRBJ2-2 | TRBD1 | - | TRBV25-1
CASSSQGGDTDTQYF | TGTGCCAGCAGCTCTCAGGGAGGGGACACAGATACGCAGTATTTT | TRBJ2-3 | TRBD2 | - | TRBV5-5
CASSQESGTPNQPQHF | TGTGCCAGCAGCCAAGAAAGTGGGACACCTAATCAGCCCCAGCATTTT | TRBJ1-5 | - | - | TRBV4-2
CASSPRTGGYEQFF | TGCGCCAGCAGCCCCCGGACAGGGGGCTATGAGCAGTTCTTC | TRBJ2-1 | TRBD1 | many | TRBV4-1
CSAVAHPETQYF | TGCAGTGCAGTAGCCCATCCAGAGACCCAGTACTTC | TRBJ2-5 | - | many | TRBV20-1
CASSFLPTEPQHF | TGTGCCAGCAGCTTTTTGCCCACTGAGCCCCAGCATTTT | TRBJ1-5 | - | - | TRBV5-5
CASSKARGLVNEQFF | TGTGCCAGCAGCAAAGCTAGGGGCCTTGTCAATGAGCAGTTCTTC | TRBJ2-1 | - | few | TRBV21-1
CASSLTSGGAAYNEQFF | TGTGCCAGCAGCCTTACTAGCGGGGGGGCCGCATACAATGAGCAGTTCTTC | TRBJ2-1 | TRBD2 | - | TRBV7-3
CAISAGAWNTGELFF | TGTGCCATCAGCGCGGGGGCCTGGAACACCGGGGAGCTGTTTTTT | TRBJ2-2 | - | many | TRBV10-3
CASSQGARGLTEAFF | TGCGCCAGCAGCCAAGGAGCCAGGGGGCTCACTGAAGCTTTCTTT | TRBJ1-1 | TRBD1 | many | TRBV4-1
CASSAVENTEAFF | TGTGCCAGCAGCGCAGTGGAGAACACTGAAGCTTTCTTT | TRBJ1-1 | - | many | TRBV11-2
CASSYSLLDRENTEAFF | TGTGCCAGCAGTTACTCACTCCTGGACAGAGAGAACACTGAAGCTTTCTTT | TRBJ1-1 | - | - | TRBV6-5
CASSLEGSPIRGGTEAFF | TGTGCCAGCAGTTTAGAGGGATCGCCAATTCGGGGCGGCACTGAAGCTTTCTTT | TRBJ1-1 | - | many | TRBV12-3/TRBV12-4
CASSLSASRRWETQYF | TGCGCCAGCAGCTTGTCCGCTAGCCGAAGGTGGGAGACCCAGTACTTC | TRBJ2-5 | - | - | TRBV5-1
CASSQILIAGGPNNEQFF | TGTGCCAGCAGCCAAATACTCATAGCGGGGGGGCCGAACAATGAGCAGTTCTTC | TRBJ2-1 | TRBD2 | few | TRBV3-1
CASSFHGGGARETQYF | TGTGCCAGCAGTTTCCACGGGGGGGGCGCTCGAGAGACCCAGTACTTC | TRBJ2-5 | TRBD2 | few | TRBV6-2/TRBV6-3
CSVGFLGRGSYEQYF | TGCAGCGTTGGGTTCCTCGGCCGGGGTTCCTACGAGCAGTACTTC | TRBJ2-7 | - | many | TRBV29-1
CASRAGQGNFGPYEQYF | TGTGCCAGCAGGGCCGGACAGGGGAATTTTGGCCCCTACGAGCAGTACTTC | TRBJ2-7 | TRBD1 | many | TRBV7-9
CASSPQLMGRNNEKLFF | TGTGCCAGCAGCCCGCAATTAATGGGCAGGAATAATGAAAAACTGTTTTTT | TRBJ1-4 | - | many | TRBV5-6
CASSPPSGASYNEQFF | TGTGCCAGCTCACCACCGTCGGGGGCCAGCTACAATGAGCAGTTCTTC | TRBJ2-1 | - | many | TRBV18
CASSIGISEAFF | TGTGCCAGTAGTATAGGCATTTCGGAAGCTTTCTTT | TRBJ1-1 | - | few | TRBV19
CASSLAAGQWTEAFF | TGTGCCAGCAGCTTAGCTGCGGGACAGTGGACTGAAGCTTTCTTT | TRBJ1-1 | TRBD1 | - | TRBV7-2
CASSSAGPDYNEQFF | TGTGCCAGCAGTTCAGCAGGGCCCGACTACAATGAGCAGTTCTTC | TRBJ2-1 | - | few | TRBV6-2/TRBV6-3
CASSQAGGQPQHF | TGCGCCAGCAGCCAAGCGGGAGGTCAGCCCCAGCATTTT | TRBJ1-5 | - | few | TRBV4-1
CASSRDTEAFF | TGCGCCAGCAGCCGGGACACTGAAGCTTTCTTT | TRBJ1-1 | - | few | TRBV4-1
CASSLVAPNQPQHF | TGTGCCAGCAGCTTAGTCGCCCCCAATCAGCCCCAGCATTTT | TRBJ1-5 | - | few | TRBV7-2
CASSVLAGWYNEQFF | TGTGCCAGCAGCGTTTTAGCGGGGTGGTACAATGAGCAGTTCTTC | TRBJ2-1 | TRBD2 | few | TRBV9
CASSPGQGNIQYF | TGTGCCAGCAGTCCGGGACAGGGAAACATTCAGTACTTC | TRBJ2-4 | TRBD1 | many | TRBV6-2/TRBV6-3
CASSDEISSYNEQFF | TGTGCCAGCAGCGATGAAATCAGCTCCTACAATGAGCAGTTCTTC | TRBJ2-1 | - | many | TRBV5-6
CASSQDEEVRRANVLTF | TGCGCCAGCAGCCAAGATGAGGAGGTTCGTAGGGCCAACGTCCTGACTTTC | TRBJ2-6 | - | - | TRBV4-1
CSVWDGYEQYF | TGCAGCGTTTGGGACGGTTACGAGCAGTACTTC | TRBJ2-7 | - | many | TRBV29-1
CASSLFDRTNYGYTF | TGTGCCAGCAGCTTATTTGACAGAACTAACTATGGCTACACCTTC | TRBJ1-2 | - | few | TRBV7-9
CASSPGLKSTDTQYF | TGCGCCAGCAGCCCGGGACTAAAGAGCACAGATACGCAGTATTTT | TRBJ2-3 | TRBD2 | many | TRBV5-1
CASSTGGRTEAFF | TGTGCCAGCAGCACAGGGGGCCGTACTGAAGCTTTCTTT | TRBJ1-1 | TRBD1 | many | TRBV7-9
CSASTGDQPQHF | TGCAGTGCTTCCACAGGGGATCAGCCCCAGCATTTT | TRBJ1-5 | TRBD1 | - | TRBV20-1
CASRSGATGELFF | TGTGCCAGCAGGTCAGGGGCTACCGGGGAGCTGTTTTTT | TRBJ2-2 | - | few | TRBV7-9
CASSISIRPSYEQYF | TGTGCCAGTAGTATCTCTATAAGGCCCTCCTACGAGCAGTACTTC | TRBJ2-7 | - | many | TRBV19
CASSGTSGGTDTQYF | TGTGCCAGTAGTGGCACTAGCGGGGGCACAGATACGCAGTATTTT | TRBJ2-3 | TRBD2 | few | TRBV19
CASSPRTVQETQYF | TGTGCCAGCAGCCCTAGGACAGTACAAGAGACCCAGTACTTC | TRBJ2-5 | - | many | TRBV7-9
CASSFLGGHGELFF | TGTGCCAGCAGTTTTTTAGGGGGCCACGGGGAGCTGTTTTTT | TRBJ2-2 | TRBD1 | few | TRBV28
CASSLYPRTGDSNQPQHF | TGTGCCAGCAGCCTGTACCCTCGCACAGGGGATAGCAATCAGCCCCAGCATTTT | TRBJ1-5 | TRBD1 | - | TRBV12-3/TRBV12-4
CASSPRDTTGELFF | TGCGCCAGCAGCCCCCGGGACACAACCGGGGAGCTGTTTTTT | TRBJ2-2 | - | - | TRBV4-1
CASSIDRAWKCIQYF | TGTGCCAGTAGTATAGATCGGGCGTGGAAGTGCATTCAGTACTTC | TRBJ2-4 | - | - | TRBV19
CASSFTQGNGYTF | TGTGCCAGCAGTTTCACCCAGGGGAATGGCTACACCTTC | TRBJ1-2 | - | few | TRBV27
CASSTSGAPGKTQYF | TGTGCCAGCAGTACTAGCGGGGCTCCCGGAAAGACCCAGTACTTC | TRBJ2-5 | TRBD2 | many | TRBV12-3/TRBV12-4
CASSLMGYNEQFF | TGCGCCAGCAGCTTGATGGGTTACAATGAGCAGTTCTTC | TRBJ2-1 | - | many | TRBV5-1
CASSLVRGTGELFF | TGCGCCAGCAGCTTGGTTAGGGGAACCGGGGAGCTGTTTTTT | TRBJ2-2 | - | - | TRBV5-1
CASLVAGGADNEQFF | TGTGCCAGCCTTGTCGCGGGGGGGGCCGACAATGAGCAGTTCTTC | TRBJ2-1 | TRBD2 | - | TRBV7-2